This is a list of T cell receptor beta chains from one sample in a study of radiotherapy plus CTLA-4 blockade in lung cancer. Assay: immunoSEQ multiplex PCR; the TCRdb copy retains only in-frame clones and omits some. Of approximately 80,000 clones in the sample, 70% to 80% were seen once. The specimen was peripheral blood, collected from a patient treated with radiotherapy plus ipilimumab. These receptors all come from a human donor with non-small cell lung cancer whose response to radiotherapy plus ipilimumab could not be evaluated. Both conserved end residues are part of each CDR3. D genes are given only for firm matches. Only part of the rows carry a size: once, few, many, or a class if the clone is expanded.

size,J,D,V,length,CDR3,DNA
NA,TRBJ2-1,TRBD2,TRBV9,16,CASSEGTSGRMNEQFF,TGTGCCAGCAGCGAAGGGACTAGCGGGAGAATGAATGAGCAGTTCTTC
few,TRBJ1-4,NA,TRBV2,14,CASSEVSTNEKLFF,TGTGCCAGCAGTGAAGTATCAACTAATGAAAAACTGTTTTTT
NA,TRBJ1-2,NA,TRBV2,13,CASSEEQLYGYTF,TGTGCCAGCAGTGAAGAACAGCTCTATGGCTACACCTTC
NA,TRBJ1-4,NA,TRBV4-1,15,CASSQGPGRDEKLFF,TGCGCCAGCAGCCAAGGACCGGGGAGGGATGAAAAACTGTTTTTT
NA,TRBJ1-1,NA,TRBV9,14,CASSVGGGVTEAFF,TGTGCCAGCAGCGTAGGGGGGGGCGTCACTGAAGCTTTCTTT
NA,TRBJ1-2,NA,TRBV27,13,CASSPPAGYGYTF,TGTGCCAGCAGTCCACCCGCAGGCTATGGCTACACCTTC
NA,TRBJ2-7,NA,TRBV5-4,15,CASSLEAASSYEQYF,TGTGCCAGCAGCTTGGAGGCGGCCAGCTCCTACGAGCAGTACTTC
once,TRBJ2-3,TRBD2,TRBV11-3,14,CASSPGLAADTQYF,TGTGCCAGCAGCCCGGGACTAGCGGCAGATACGCAGTATTTT
NA,TRBJ1-5,TRBD1,TRBV18,14,CASSPSGGGQPQHF,TGTGCCAGCTCACCATCAGGGGGCGGTCAGCCCCAGCATTTT
NA,TRBJ2-1,TRBD1,TRBV4-3,15,CASSQYRQGAGEQFF,TGCGCCAGCAGCCAATATCGACAGGGGGCAGGTGAGCAGTTCTTC
NA,TRBJ2-2,NA,TRBV7-2,14,CASSLTGNTGELFF,TGTGCCAGCAGCTTAACAGGGAACACCGGGGAGCTGTTTTTT
NA,TRBJ2-1,NA,TRBV6-6,15,CASSYSIRGDNEQFF,TGTGCCAGCAGTTACTCGATCAGGGGGGACAATGAGCAGTTCTTC
NA,TRBJ1-2,TRBD1,TRBV9,13,CASSRTGSYGYTF,TGTGCCAGCAGCCGGACAGGATCCTATGGCTACACCTTC
NA,TRBJ2-3,NA,TRBV5-4,13,CASSLRYGDTQYF,TGTGCCAGCAGCCTGAGGTACGGAGATACGCAGTATTTT
NA,TRBJ1-1,NA,TRBV19,14,CASSIQAQNTEAFF,TGTGCCAGTAGTATTCAGGCCCAGAACACTGAAGCTTTCTTT
NA,TRBJ1-1,NA,TRBV5-5,17,CASSLGPGGPAGSGAFF,TGTGCCAGCAGCCTAGGACCAGGTGGTCCCGCCGGGAGCGGGGCTTTCTTT
NA,TRBJ2-2,NA,TRBV6-6,12,CASSYDSGELFF,TGTGCCAGCAGTTACGACTCCGGGGAGCTGTTTTTT
NA,TRBJ2-3,NA,TRBV5-4,16,CASSLEGGSSTDTQYF,TGTGCCAGCAGCTTGGAAGGCGGGTCTAGCACAGATACGCAGTATTTT
NA,TRBJ2-1,TRBD2,TRBV10-3,16,CAISDSGLAGYNEQFF,TGTGCCATCAGTGATTCCGGACTAGCGGGCTACAATGAGCAGTTCTTC
NA,TRBJ1-3,NA,TRBV5-6,14,CASSFLTAGNTIYF,TGTGCCAGCAGCTTTTTGACTGCTGGAAACACCATATATTTT
NA,TRBJ1-1,NA,TRBV5-1,13,CASSFSGNTEAFF,TGCGCCAGCAGCTTTTCCGGGAACACTGAAGCTTTCTTT
NA,TRBJ2-5,TRBD1,TRBV19,14,CASSRGTGEETQYF,TGTGCCAGTAGCCGGGGGACAGGGGAAGAGACCCAGTACTTC
once,TRBJ2-1,TRBD1,TRBV19,16,CASSTPTGQVDNEQFF,TGTGCCAGTAGTACGCCCACGGGACAGGTGGACAATGAGCAGTTCTTC
NA,TRBJ2-3,TRBD2,TRBV5-4,13,CASSIGLAATQYF,TGTGCCAGCAGCATAGGACTAGCGGCTACGCAGTATTTT
NA,TRBJ1-2,TRBD1,TRBV6-1,14,CASRPPGQLGGYTF,TGTGCCAGCAGACCACCGGGACAGCTGGGGGGCTACACCTTC
NA,TRBJ1-2,TRBD1,TRBV6-5,15,CASSADRDSLYGYTF,TGTGCCAGCAGTGCGGACCGGGACAGCCTCTATGGCTACACCTTC
NA,TRBJ2-1,NA,TRBV19,15,CASSNLLVIPNEQFF,TGTGCCAGTAGCAACCTCCTAGTAATACCCAATGAGCAGTTCTTC
NA,TRBJ2-7,NA,TRBV5-6,14,CASSRTYSSYEQYF,TGTGCCAGCAGCCGGACTTACAGCTCCTACGAGCAGTACTTC
NA,TRBJ1-1,NA,TRBV5-1,13,CASRPRVNTEAFF,TGCGCCAGCAGACCGCGAGTGAACACTGAAGCTTTCTTT
NA,TRBJ1-1,TRBD1,TRBV4-2,14,CASSRTGENTEAFF,TGTGCCAGCAGCCGGACAGGGGAGAACACTGAAGCTTTCTTT